This T cell receptor (beta chain) comes out of a study of T cell repertoires in cytomegalovirus infection (dated by TCRdb to the late 2010s). With regard to the full study: The HLA type of each donor mattered for the analysis, because public TCR beta signatures pointed to carriage of CMV infection along with the matching HLA type. Beyond this particular receptor, the publication reports: The ex vivo response was dominated by HLA-C-restricted CMV-specific TCR beta clonotypes, which also provided the single most frequent clonotype in two of eight donors. In both this cohort and an independent cohort of several hundred donors, the cumulative frequency of public TCR beta family members distinguished carriers of CMV infection plus the relevant HLA type.

TCRdb lists the instrument as Illumina HiSeq 1500. TCRdb reanalyzed the raw reads on its own, using fastp at Q25 for trimming and MiXCR for clone calling, and kept in-frame beta chains. Under each unique CDR3 protein, matching rows form one entry showing the most common genes and DNA. The sample table holds tens of thousands of distinct CDR3 sequences, of which more than 3% were seen once. The top ten constitute 3.5% to 6% of the sample. Compared with germline, V lacks 1 base and J lacks 6 bases; bases without a gene match: 4. Reading from cysteine to phenylalanine, the CDR3 counts 14 amino acids. Only the CDR3 DNA stays, 42 bases, in frame from base 1. The germline V gene specifies SGHTA as CDR1 and FQGNSA as CDR2. Details on this clonotype: It lacks a known antigen. No much larger clonotype is one base removed from it; base qualities were not supplied.

The clonotype comes from a human donor in good health (CMV status not recorded). Some clones in this sample may be carry-over from other donors' samples. Sequencing used PBMCs. Here the chain combines TRBV7-2 and TRBJ2-5; a stretch of 8 junction bases matches TRBD2. The sequence in DNA is TGTGCCAGCAGCTTAGGGAGCGGGGGACAGACCCAGTACTTC. It translates as CASSLGSGGQTQYF.